These T cell receptor beta chains were read from a single sample in a study of T cells after yellow fever vaccination. TCRdb independently ran MiXCR on the 5' RACE reads; one entry per CDR3 protein. The sample yields 250,000 or so distinct CDR3 sequences, around 7% seen once. Sequences were derived from CD4+ T cells sorted from PBMCs, sampled 15 days after the yellow fever booster vaccination. These receptors were collected from a man aged 25 to 45 who received the YFV17D yellow fever vaccine. Both conserved end residues are part of each CDR3.

V	J	CDR3
TRBV5-1	TRBJ2-3	CASSLAGREMGTQYF
TRBV7-9	TRBJ2-7	CASSATGTSVGYF
TRBV7-3	TRBJ2-3	CASSVDAGSTDTQYF
TRBV18	TRBJ2-5	CASATLNRETQYF
TRBV6-1	TRBJ2-5	CASNAGTQGQETQYF
TRBV20-1	TRBJ2-5	CSAARLLEETQYF
TRBV12-3/TRBV12-4	TRBJ2-3	CASSLLDGTDTQYF
TRBV27	TRBJ2-4	CASWGAVKNIQYF
TRBV4-3	TRBJ1-2	CASGRELNYGYTF
TRBV7-2	TRBJ2-7	CASSLGGTGRLYEQYF
TRBV10-1	TRBJ2-1	CASSATGGGLSYNEQFF
TRBV20-1	TRBJ2-1	CSARVLAGPYNEQFF
TRBV6-2/TRBV6-3	TRBJ2-7	CASSYSRSAYEQYF
TRBV6-1	TRBJ2-7	CASRTFAPSSYEQYF
TRBV5-1	TRBJ1-1	CASSTRQNVYTEAFF
TRBV11-2	TRBJ2-7	CASSLFAGLRGEQYF
TRBV7-2	TRBJ1-3	CASSRSGVTIYF